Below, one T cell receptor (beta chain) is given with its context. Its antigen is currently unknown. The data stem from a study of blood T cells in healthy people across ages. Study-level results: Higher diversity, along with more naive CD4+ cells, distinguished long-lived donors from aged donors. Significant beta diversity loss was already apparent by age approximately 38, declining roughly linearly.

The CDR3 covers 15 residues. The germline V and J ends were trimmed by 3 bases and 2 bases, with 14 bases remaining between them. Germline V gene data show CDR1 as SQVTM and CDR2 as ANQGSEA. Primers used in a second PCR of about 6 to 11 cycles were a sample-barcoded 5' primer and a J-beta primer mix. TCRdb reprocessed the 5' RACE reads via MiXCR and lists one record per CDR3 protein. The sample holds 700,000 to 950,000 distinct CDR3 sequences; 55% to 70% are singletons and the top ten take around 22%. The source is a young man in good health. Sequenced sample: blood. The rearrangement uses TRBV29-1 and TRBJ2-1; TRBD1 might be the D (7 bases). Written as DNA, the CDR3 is TGCAGCGTTGAGGGAGGACAGGAGGCCTACAATGAGCAGTTCTTC. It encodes CSVEGGQEAYNEQFF.